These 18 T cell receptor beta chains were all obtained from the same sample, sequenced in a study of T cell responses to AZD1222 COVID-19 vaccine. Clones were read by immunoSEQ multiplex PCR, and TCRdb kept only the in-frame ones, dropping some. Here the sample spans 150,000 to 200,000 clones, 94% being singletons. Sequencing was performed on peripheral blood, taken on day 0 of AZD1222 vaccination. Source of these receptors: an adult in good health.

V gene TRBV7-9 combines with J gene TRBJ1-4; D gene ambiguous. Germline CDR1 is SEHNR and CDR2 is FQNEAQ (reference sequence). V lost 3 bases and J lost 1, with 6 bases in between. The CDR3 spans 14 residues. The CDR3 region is CASSFQGTNEKLFF. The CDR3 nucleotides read TGTGCCAGCAGCTTTCAAGGAACTAATGAAAAACTGTTTTTT.

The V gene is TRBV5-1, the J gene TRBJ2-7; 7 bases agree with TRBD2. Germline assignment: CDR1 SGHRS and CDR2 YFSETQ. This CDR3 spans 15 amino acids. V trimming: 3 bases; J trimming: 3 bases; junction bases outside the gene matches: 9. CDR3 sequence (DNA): TGCGCCAGCAGCTGGACTAGGGGATCGATCTACGAGCAGTACTTC. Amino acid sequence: CASSWTRGSIYEQYF.

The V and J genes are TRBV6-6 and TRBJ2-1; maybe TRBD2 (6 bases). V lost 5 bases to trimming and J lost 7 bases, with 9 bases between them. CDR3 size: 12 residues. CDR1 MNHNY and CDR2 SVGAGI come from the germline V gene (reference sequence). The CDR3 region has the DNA TGTGCCAGCAGTCCCAGCGGGAATGAGCAGTTCTTC. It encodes CASSPSGNEQFF.

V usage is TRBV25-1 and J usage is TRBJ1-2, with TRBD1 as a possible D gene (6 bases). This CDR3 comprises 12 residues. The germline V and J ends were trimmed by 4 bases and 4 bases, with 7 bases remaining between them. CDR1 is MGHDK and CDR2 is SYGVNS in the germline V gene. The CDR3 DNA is TGTGCCAGCAGTGCAGGGGCCTATGGCTACACCTTC. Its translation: CASSAGAYGYTF.

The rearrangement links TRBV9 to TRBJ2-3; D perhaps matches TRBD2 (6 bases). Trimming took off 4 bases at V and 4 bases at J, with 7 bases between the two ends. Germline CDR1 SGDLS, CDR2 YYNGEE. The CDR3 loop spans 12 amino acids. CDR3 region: CASSPGADTQYF. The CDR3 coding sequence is TGTGCCAGCAGCCCGGGGGCAGATACGCAGTATTTT.

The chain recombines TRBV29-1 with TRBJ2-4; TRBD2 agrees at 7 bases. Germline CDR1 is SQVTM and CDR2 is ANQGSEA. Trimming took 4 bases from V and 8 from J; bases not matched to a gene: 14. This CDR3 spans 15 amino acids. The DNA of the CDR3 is TGCAGCGTTGCAGAGTCCGGGGGGTTGGTGGACATTCAGTACTTC. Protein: CSVAESGGLVDIQYF.

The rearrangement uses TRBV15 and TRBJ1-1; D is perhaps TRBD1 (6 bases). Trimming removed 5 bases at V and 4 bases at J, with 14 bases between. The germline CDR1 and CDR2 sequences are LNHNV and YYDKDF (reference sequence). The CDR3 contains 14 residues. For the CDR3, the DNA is TGTGCCACCAGCCTAGGGGGGGTCCCCACTGAAGCTTTCTTT. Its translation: CATSLGGVPTEAFF. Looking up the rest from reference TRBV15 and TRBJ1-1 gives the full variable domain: DAMVIQNPRYQVTQFGKPVTLSCSQTLNHNVMYWYQQKSSQAPKLLFHYYDKDFNNEADTPDNFQSRRPNTSFCFLDIRSPGLGDTAMYLCATSLGGVPTEAFFGQGTRLTVV.

CDR3 residues: CASSQAVWDTEAFF. CDR3 in DNA: TGTGCCAGCAGCCAAGCCGTGTGGGACACTGAAGCTTTCTTT. V is TRBV14 and J is TRBJ1-1; no firm D call. The CDR3 has 14 amino acids. Germline loops: CDR1 SGHDN, CDR2 FVKESK. V lost 1 base and J lost 3, with 9 bases in between. Full variable domain (outside the CDR3, taken from reference TRBV14 and TRBJ1-1): EAGVTQFPSHSVIEKGQTVTLRCDPISGHDNLYWYRRVMGKEIKFLLHFVKESKQDESGMPNNRFLAERTGGTYSTLKVQPAELEDSGVYFCASSQAVWDTEAFFGQGTRLTVV.

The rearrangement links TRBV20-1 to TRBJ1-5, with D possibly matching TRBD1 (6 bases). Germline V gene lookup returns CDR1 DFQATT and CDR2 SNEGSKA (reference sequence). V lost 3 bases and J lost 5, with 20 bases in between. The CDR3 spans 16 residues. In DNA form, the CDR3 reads TGCAGTGCTAGTACCCAGAGAAGGGGGTCGGATCAGCCCCAGCATTTT. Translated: CSASTQRRGSDQPQHF.

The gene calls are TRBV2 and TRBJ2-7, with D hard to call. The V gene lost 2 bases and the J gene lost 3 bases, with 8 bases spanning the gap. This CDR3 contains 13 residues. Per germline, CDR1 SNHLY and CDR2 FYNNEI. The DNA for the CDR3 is TGTGCCAGCAGTGAATTCCTGGGCTACGAGCAGTACTTC. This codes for CASSEFLGYEQYF.

The CDR3 loop reads CAWSVSVTEAFF. The CDR3 DNA sequence: TGTGCCTGGAGTGTCTCAGTAACTGAAGCTTTCTTT. V gene TRBV30 combines with J gene TRBJ1-1, with D unresolved. CDR1 GTSNPN and CDR2 SVGIG come from the germline V gene (reference sequence). V was shortened by 0 bases and J by 5 bases, with 7 bases between the two germline ends. CDR3 length: 12 amino acids.

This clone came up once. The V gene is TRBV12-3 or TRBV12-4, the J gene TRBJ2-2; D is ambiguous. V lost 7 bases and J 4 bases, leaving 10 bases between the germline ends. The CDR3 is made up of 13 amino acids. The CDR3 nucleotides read TGTGCCAGCACCTCCCGACCCACCGGGGAGCTGTTTTTT. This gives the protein CASTSRPTGELFF.

CDR3 sequence: CASSVLMGKNEKLFF. The CDR3 DNA sequence: TGTGCCAGCAGCGTATTGATGGGGAAAAATGAAAAACTGTTTTTT. The chain carries TRBV9 and TRBJ1-4; D unresolved. Between the trimmed V and J ends, which lost 1 base and 5 bases, there was a span of 12 bases. This CDR3 contains 15 residues. Germline CDR1 and CDR2: SGDLS and YYNGEE.

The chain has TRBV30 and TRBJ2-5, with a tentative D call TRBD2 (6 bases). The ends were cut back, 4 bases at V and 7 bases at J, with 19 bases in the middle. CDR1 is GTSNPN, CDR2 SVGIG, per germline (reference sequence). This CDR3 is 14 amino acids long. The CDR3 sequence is CAWKGTPRSRTQYF. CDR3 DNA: TGTGCCTGGAAGGGGACTCCACGGAGTCGGACCCAGTACTTC.

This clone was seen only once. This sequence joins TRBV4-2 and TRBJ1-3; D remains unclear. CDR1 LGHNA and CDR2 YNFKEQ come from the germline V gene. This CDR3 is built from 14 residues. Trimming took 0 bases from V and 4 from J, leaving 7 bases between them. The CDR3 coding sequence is TGTGCCAGCAGCCAAGATAGACGGGGAAACACCATATATTTT. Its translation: CASSQDRRGNTIYF.

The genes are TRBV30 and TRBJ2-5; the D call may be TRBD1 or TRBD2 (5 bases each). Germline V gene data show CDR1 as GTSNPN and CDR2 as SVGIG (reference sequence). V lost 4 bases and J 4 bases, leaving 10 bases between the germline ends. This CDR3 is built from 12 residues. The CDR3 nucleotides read TGTGCCTGGAATCACGGGGCAGAGACCCAGTACTTC. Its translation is CAWNHGAETQYF.

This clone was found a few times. Here the CDR3 reads CASTGTQERAFF. The CDR3 DNA sequence: TGCGCCAGCACCGGAACACAGGAACGAGCTTTCTTT. The V and J genes are TRBV10-2 and TRBJ1-1, with a tentative D call TRBD1 (5 bases). The V end was cut by 7 bases, the J end by 10 bases, with 16 bases between. The CDR3 sequence is 12 residues long. CDR1 is WSHSY and CDR2 is SAAADI in the germline V gene.

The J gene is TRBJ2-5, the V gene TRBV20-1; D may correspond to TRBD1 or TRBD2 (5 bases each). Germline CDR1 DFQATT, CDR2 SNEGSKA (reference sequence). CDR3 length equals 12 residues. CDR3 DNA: TGCATAGCTAGTGCATGGGGGGAGACCCAGTACTTC. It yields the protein CIASAWGETQYF.